These 25 T cell receptor beta chains were sequenced from one sample in a study of blood T cell repertoires in COVID-19. The table came from immunoSEQ multiplex PCR; TCRdb's copy has only in-frame clones and leaves some out. The sample shows approximately 320,000 clones, around 92% of them seen only once. Input material: peripheral blood. The receptors were gathered from a woman between 25 and 40 years old with COVID-19, enrolled during active disease.

The rearrangement links TRBV18 to TRBJ1-3; D unclear. This CDR3 is 16 amino acids long. Germline CDR1 reads KGHSH; CDR2 reads LQKENI. Deletions cut 0 bases from V and 2 bases from J, with 11 bases between. This CDR3 reads CASSPPPGATGNTIYF. The DNA of the CDR3 is TGTGCCAGCTCACCACCCCCGGGTGCGACTGGAAACACCATATATTTT.

The rearrangement links TRBV7-8 to TRBJ2-5, with 7 bases matching TRBD1. Germline V lookup: CDR1 SGHVS, CDR2 FQNEAQ. V was pared by 5 bases and J by 0 bases, with 6 bases of the junction left unmatched. The CDR3 length is 15 residues. CDR3 sequence (DNA): TGTGCCAGCAGCCCGACAGGGCCTTACCAAGAGACCCAGTACTTC. Translated: CASSPTGPYQETQYF.

The chain links TRBV27 to TRBJ2-1; a weak D match, TRBD2 (6 bases). This CDR3 contains 15 residues. CDR1 and CDR2 from the germline V gene are MNHEY and SMNVEV (reference sequence). V was cut by 4 bases and J by 0 bases, with 10 bases left in between. The CDR3 reads CASSSRDFSYNEQFF. The DNA for the CDR3 is TGTGCCAGCAGTTCCCGGGACTTCTCCTACAATGAGCAGTTCTTC.

The CDR3 nucleotides are TGTGCCAGCAGTTTGGACAGGGGGCTGGTAGGCACTGAAGCTTTCTTT. It yields the protein CASSLDRGLVGTEAFF. This rearrangement joins TRBV6-5 to TRBJ1-1; TRBD1 agrees at 11 bases. Germline CDR1 reads MNHEY; CDR2 reads SVGAGI. The V and J ends lost 4 bases and 4 bases, in that order; junction bases with no gene match: 8. The CDR3 sequence is 16 residues long.

This CDR3 is CASSLGRWDYGNTIYF. The DNA of the CDR3 is TGTGCCAGCAGCTTGGGACGCTGGGACTATGGAAACACCATATATTTT. This rearrangement joins TRBV5-6 to TRBJ1-3; TRBD1 is a possible D gene (5 bases). This CDR3 region has 16 residues. From germline, CDR1 is SGHDT and CDR2 YYEEEE. V was trimmed by 0 bases and J by 3 bases, leaving 13 bases between them.

The DNA for the CDR3 is TGCGCCAGCAGCTGGGAGATGGGGGCCAACGTCCTGACTTTC. This encodes CASSWEMGANVLTF. The chain is built from TRBV5-1 and TRBJ2-6, with D perhaps matching TRBD2 (5 bases). Deletions cut 3 bases from V and 4 bases from J, with 8 bases between. Per germline, CDR1 SGHRS and CDR2 YFSETQ. The CDR3 covers 14 residues.

This clone was observed a few times. V usage is TRBV6-2 or TRBV6-3 and J usage is TRBJ1-5; TRBD1 matches at 7 bases. Trimming took 4 bases from V and 2 from J; bases not matched to a gene: 14. The germline V gene encodes CDR1 MNHEY and CDR2 SVGEGT. The CDR3 is 18 amino acids. The CDR3 reads CASSSRQGIWDGNQPQHF. The CDR3 DNA follows: TGTGCCAGCAGTTCCCGACAGGGAATTTGGGACGGCAATCAGCCCCAGCATTTT.

This chain joins TRBV11-2 and TRBJ2-1; 11 nucleotides match TRBD2. The V and J ends lost 4 bases and 2 bases, in that order; junction bases with no gene match: 13. Germline values: CDR1 SGHAT, CDR2 FQNNGV. This CDR3 has 19 residues. The CDR3 loop is CASSSRIPLSGGAYNEQFF. The CDR3 DNA reads TGTGCCAGCAGCTCACGGATCCCCCTTAGCGGGGGGGCCTACAATGAGCAGTTCTTC.

The genes are TRBV9 and TRBJ1-3, with D possibly TRBD1 on 6 matching bases. CDR3 length: 15 amino acids. Looked up from germline, CDR1 is SGDLS and CDR2 is YYNGEE. V was clipped by 0 bases and J by 2 bases, with 9 bases between them. The CDR3 bases are TGTGCCAGCAGCGTAGTCCCAGGGGCTGGAAACACCATATATTTT. It codes for CASSVVPGAGNTIYF.

This chain uses TRBV5-8 with TRBJ1-5; D perhaps matches TRBD1 (5 bases). CDR1 is SGHTS, CDR2 YDEGEE, per germline. The CDR3 has 14 residues. Trimming stripped 0 bases from V and 7 bases from J, with 11 bases between. The DNA for the CDR3 is TGTGCCAGCAGCTTGGGGAGGGGTAGGCAGCCCCAGCATTTT. As protein: CASSLGRGRQPQHF.

V usage is TRBV23-1 and J usage is TRBJ1-1; a possible D gene is TRBD1 (5 bases). TRBV23-1 belongs to the ORF category, with a function that is uncertain. The V end was cut by 0 bases, the J end by 0 bases, with 8 bases between. The CDR3 spans 15 residues. CDR3 amino acids: CASSQSQGLNTEAFF. The DNA of the CDR3 is TGCGCCAGCAGTCAATCGCAGGGTCTGAACACTGAAGCTTTCTTT.

The V and J genes are TRBV14 and TRBJ2-1; TRBD2 might be the D (7 bases). This CDR3 contains 13 residues. In germline, CDR1 is SGHDN, CDR2 FVKESK. The V and J ends lost 8 bases and 4 bases respectively, with 12 bases between them. DNA for the CDR3: TGTGCCAGCGGGGGGGCCGTATACAATGAGCAGTTCTTC. As protein: CASGGAVYNEQFF.

The chain uses TRBV5-1 and TRBJ2-2; maybe TRBD2 (5 bases). Trimming stripped 0 bases from V and 5 bases from J, with 14 bases between. Germline V lookup: CDR1 SGHRS, CDR2 YFSETQ. CDR3 length equals 16 residues. This CDR3 is CASSLGPGSDTGELFF. For the CDR3, the DNA is TGCGCCAGCAGCTTGGGTCCGGGGTCCGATACCGGGGAGCTGTTTTTT.

The genes are TRBV9 and TRBJ2-1; D is perhaps TRBD2 (6 bases). This CDR3 has 18 amino acids. Germline-derived CDR1 and CDR2 are SGDLS and YYNGEE. V lost 4 bases and J 7 bases, leaving 27 bases between the germline ends. CDR3 residues: CASSPPEALSGYRNEQFF. The CDR3 nucleotides read TGTGCCAGCAGCCCCCCAGAGGCTTTGAGCGGGTATAGGAATGAGCAGTTCTTC.

The CDR3 DNA reads as TGTGCCAGTAGTCTTGACTCGACAGGGGCCACTGAAGCTTTCTTT. It specifies CASSLDSTGATEAFF. V and J are TRBV19 and TRBJ1-1; 8 bases line up with TRBD1. The germline V gene encodes CDR1 LNHDA and CDR2 SQIVND (reference sequence). The CDR3 length is 15 residues. V lost 5 bases, J lost 4 bases, and 9 bases stayed unmatched.

V gene TRBV20-1 combines with J gene TRBJ2-1; D uncertain. The CDR3 contains 11 residues. The germline gives CDR1 DFQATT, CDR2 SNEGSKA (reference sequence). V was shortened by 4 bases and J by 5 bases, with 6 bases between the two germline ends. The CDR3 protein is CSATTNNEQFF. DNA for the CDR3: TGCAGTGCTACGACAAACAATGAGCAGTTCTTC.

The chain couples TRBV27 to TRBJ1-2; TRBD1 might be the D (6 bases). Germline V lookup: CDR1 MNHEY, CDR2 SMNVEV (reference sequence). V was clipped by 5 bases and J by 7 bases, with 8 bases between them. The CDR3 sequence is 11 residues long. The CDR3: CASSRGGGYTF. As DNA, the CDR3 is TGTGCCAGCAGTAGAGGGGGTGGCTACACCTTC.

The chain links TRBV6-1 to TRBJ1-1; the D is unclear. Trimming pared 0 bases from V and 3 bases from J, leaving 5 bases between. From germline, CDR1 is MNHNS and CDR2 SASEGT. CDR3 length: 13 amino acids. The CDR3, as DNA: TGTGCCAGCAGTGAAGCCGGGGACACTGAAGCTTTCTTT. Protein sequence: CASSEAGDTEAFF.

This chain links TRBV12-3 or TRBV12-4 with TRBJ2-1; no firm D call. The ends were cut back, 7 bases at V and 4 bases at J, with 11 bases in the middle. The CDR3 extends over 13 amino acids. CDR3 sequence reads: CASKPISYNEQFF. As DNA, the CDR3 is TGTGCCAGCAAACCTATTTCGTACAATGAGCAGTTCTTC.

The chain is built from TRBV5-5 and TRBJ2-1, with no clear D. The CDR3 extends over 14 amino acids. Germline assignment: CDR1 SGHKS and CDR2 YYEKEE (reference sequence). V lost 0 bases and J lost 0, with 4 bases in between. In DNA, the CDR3 is TGTGCCAGCAGCTTGGCCAGCTCCTACAATGAGCAGTTCTTC. This sequence encodes CASSLASSYNEQFF.

The V call is TRBV11-3, the J call TRBJ2-7; 9 nucleotides agree with TRBD1. The V gene's germline CDR1 is SGHNT and CDR2 YENEEA. V gave up 5 bases and J gave up 4 bases; unmatched junction bases: 6. The CDR3 is 14 residues long. CDR3 DNA: TGTGCCAGCAGCCGTAGCGGACAGGGGTACGAGCAGTACTTC. Encoded protein: CASSRSGQGYEQYF.

The chain is built from TRBV7-2 and TRBJ2-5, with D possibly matching TRBD1 (6 bases). From germline, CDR1 is SGHTA and CDR2 FQGNSA. The CDR3 is 17 amino acids. Trimming pared 5 bases from V and 2 bases from J, leaving 21 bases between. In DNA, the CDR3 is TGTGCCAGCAGCCCAGGGGCAAGTTCGAGGGGGCAAGAGACCCAGTACTTC. Amino acids: CASSPGASSRGQETQYF. The entire variable domain, with the rest obtained from reference TRBV7-2 and TRBJ2-5, is as follows: GAGVSQSPSNKVTEKGKDVELRCDPISGHTALYWYRQSLGQGLEFLIYFQGNSAPDKSGLPSDRFSAERTGGSVSTLTIQRTQQEDSAVYLCASSPGASSRGQETQYFGPGTRLLVL.

The CDR3 is CASSGGLSNTEAFF. Here the CDR3 DNA reads TGTGCCAGCAGTGGAGGGTTATCGAACACTGAAGCTTTCTTT. The chain joins TRBV25-1 to TRBJ1-1; the D is unclear. Between the trimmed V and J ends, which lost 4 bases and 1 base, there was a span of 10 bases. The CDR3 runs 14 residues. Germline V lookup: CDR1 MGHDK, CDR2 SYGVNS.

The CDR3 sequence is CSAQSYNEQFF. The DNA of the CDR3 is TGCAGTGCCCAGTCCTACAATGAGCAGTTCTTC. The rearrangement links TRBV20-1 to TRBJ2-1; unclear D gene. Germline assignment: CDR1 DFQATT and CDR2 SNEGSKA (reference sequence). Trimming cost V 6 bases and J 1 base, with 4 bases left between them. There are 11 residues in the CDR3.

The chain has TRBV9 and TRBJ2-5, with D perhaps matching TRBD2 (7 bases). Germline V gene lookup returns CDR1 SGDLS and CDR2 YYNGEE. V was pared by 4 bases and J by 4 bases, with 17 bases between. CDR3 length equals 15 residues. CDR3 protein: CASSPEGGAGETQYF. CDR3 bases: TGTGCCAGCAGCCCAGAAGGGGGGGCGGGAGAGACCCAGTACTTC.